Listed here are 9 T cell receptor beta chains from one sample, sequenced in a study of blood T cell repertoires in COVID-19. Clones were read by immunoSEQ multiplex PCR, and TCRdb kept only the in-frame ones, dropping some. The sample contains over 130,000 clones, 87% of which appear only once. The sequencing sample was made of peripheral blood. The receptor set was obtained from a woman aged 60 to 75 with active or convalescent COVID-19.

The chain joins TRBV2 to TRBJ1-2; tentative D call: TRBD1 (6 bases). The CDR3 extends over 13 amino acids. V lost 5 bases and J 2 bases, leaving 9 bases between the germline ends. The germline V gene has CDR1 SNHLY and CDR2 FYNNEI. The CDR3 DNA is TGTGCCAGCAGTAACAGGGTCAACTATGGCTACACCTTC. It specifies CASSNRVNYGYTF.

The J gene is TRBJ1-1, the V gene TRBV4-1; 12 positions match TRBD1. This CDR3 spans 18 amino acids. Germline V lookup: CDR1 MGHRA, CDR2 YSYEKL. V lost 0 bases and J lost 4; bases outside the gene matches: 9. CDR3 bases: TGCGCCAGCAGCCAAGATGGGGGACAGGGGGCGGTTAGCACTGAAGCTTTCTTT. Its translation: CASSQDGGQGAVSTEAFF.

The chain carries TRBV4-3 and TRBJ1-4, with 9 bases identical to TRBD1. J lost 4 bases, V lost 4 bases, and 13 bases had no gene match. Germline loops: CDR1 LGHNA, CDR2 YSLEER. This CDR3 has 18 residues. The chain's CDR3 is CASSPGPGTGPLNEKLFF. The CDR3 coding sequence is TGCGCCAGCAGCCCCGGGCCCGGGACAGGGCCACTTAATGAAAAACTGTTTTTT.

The V and J genes are TRBV5-4 and TRBJ1-1, with TRBD1 matching 8 bases. CDR1 is SGHNT and CDR2 is YYREEE in the germline V gene (reference sequence). The CDR3 length is 13 residues. V was pared by 3 bases and J by 5 bases, with 3 bases of the junction left unmatched. The DNA for the CDR3 is TGTGCCAGCAGCTCCGGACAGGGTACTGAAGCTTTCTTT. Protein: CASSSGQGTEAFF. Drawing the rest from reference TRBV5-4 and TRBJ1-1, the complete variable domain is ETGVTQSPTHLIKTRGQQVTLRCSSQSGHNTVSWYQQALGQGPQFIFQYYREEENGRGNFPPRFSGLQFPNYSSELNVNALELDDSALYLCASSSGQGTEAFFGQGTRLTVV.

The V gene is TRBV7-2, the J gene TRBJ1-3; a weak D match, TRBD1 (5 bases). The V gene's germline CDR1 is SGHTA and CDR2 FQGNSA. The ends were cut back, 6 bases at V and 0 bases at J, with 12 bases in the middle. The CDR3 extends over 15 amino acids. CDR3 loop: CASSSLGGSGNTIYF. CDR3 coding DNA: TGTGCCAGCAGTTCTTTGGGGGGCTCTGGAAACACCATATATTTT.

The rearrangement links TRBV4-1 to TRBJ1-1; D possibly corresponds to TRBD1 (6 bases). With 5 bases removed from V and 6 bases from J, the gap between germline ends came to 13 bases. The CDR3 is made up of 13 amino acids. Per germline, CDR1 MGHRA and CDR2 YSYEKL. The DNA for the CDR3 is TGCGCCAGCAGCTACCCAGGGGATCCTGAAGCTTTCTTT. Its translation: CASSYPGDPEAFF.

V usage is TRBV10-3 and J usage is TRBJ2-1, with D possibly matching TRBD1 (6 bases). The CDR3 has 11 residues. The germline gives CDR1 ENHRY, CDR2 SYGVKD. V was pared by 9 bases and J by 8 bases, with 11 bases between. DNA for the CDR3: TGTGCCATTCAGGGGATCGATGAGCAGTTCTTC. This gives the protein CAIQGIDEQFF.

The rearrangement links TRBV5-1 to TRBJ1-4; no clear D gene. Germline CDR1 and CDR2: SGHRS and YFSETQ. This CDR3 is built from 16 residues. The V and J ends lost 4 bases and 8 bases respectively, with 21 bases between them. CDR3 DNA sequence: TGCGCCAGCAGCCGCGGTTCAATGGCGGAAAAAGAAAAACTGTTTTTT. It yields the protein CASSRGSMAEKEKLFF.

J is TRBJ2-7 and V is TRBV4-2; TRBD2 agrees at 7 bases. Trimming cost V 0 bases and J 2 bases; bases outside gene matches: 10. The CDR3 spans 17 residues. Germline V CDR1 and CDR2: LGHNA, YNFKEQ. As DNA, the CDR3 is TGTGCCAGCAGCCAAGACTGGGGGGGGAACTTACCCTACGAGCAGTACTTC. Translated: CASSQDWGGNLPYEQYF.